These T cell receptor beta chains were read from a single sample in a study of shared T cell receptors in the human thymus. Clones were sequenced by immunoSEQ multiplex PCR, and TCRdb holds only the in-frame ones, with some missing. The sample has hundreds of thousands of clones; around three quarters are singletons. These data also featured in a second study, about human thymus T cells.

Sequences were obtained from thymocytes. Receptor source: a boy younger than two with a congenital heart defect. The CDR3 runs from the conserved cysteine through the conserved F or W. The D gene is left open where the match is weak. Rows may omit the clone size; those that give it use once, few, many or a size class.

cdr3_aa cdr3_nt d_call j_call cdr3_length v_call clone_size
CASSKDNGPRGSSYEQYF TGCGCCAGCAGCAAGGATAATGGCCCAAGGGGGTCTTCCTACGAGCAGTACTTC - TRBJ2-7 18 TRBV10-2 -
CASSPKDRVDSDTQYF TGCGCCAGCAGCCCGAAGGACAGGGTGGATTCAGATACGCAGTATTTT TRBD1 TRBJ2-3 16 TRBV5-1 -
CASSLGVTGLRSDQPQHF TGTGCCAGCAGCTTGGGGGTGACGGGACTCCGTAGCGATCAGCCCCAGCATTTT - TRBJ1-5 18 TRBV5-4 once
CASSQGDRETLDTEAFF TGTGCCAGCAGCCAAGGGGACAGGGAAACGTTGGACACTGAAGCTTTCTTT TRBD1 TRBJ1-1 17 TRBV4-2 -
CASTERTSGGNEQFF TGTGCCAGCACCGAAAGGACTAGCGGGGGTAATGAGCAGTTCTTC TRBD2 TRBJ2-1 15 TRBV2 -
CASSRMTEDTYEQYF TGCGCCAGCAGTCGCATGACAGAGGACACCTACGAGCAGTACTTC - TRBJ2-7 15 TRBV10-2 few
CSASSGNTIYF TGCAGTGCATCCTCCGGAAACACCATATATTTT - TRBJ1-3 11 TRBV20-1 -
CASSVEETTYNEQFF TGTGCCAGCAGCGTAGAAGAGACAACCTACAATGAGCAGTTCTTC - TRBJ2-1 15 TRBV9 once
CASSSGFQGLGEQYF TGTGCCAGCAGCTCCGGCTTTCAGGGATTGGGGGAGCAGTACTTC - TRBJ2-7 15 TRBV5-6 -
CASSQDCEGQLYTGELFF TGCGCCAGCAGCCAAGATTGCGAAGGACAGCTATACACCGGGGAGCTGTTTTTT - TRBJ2-2 18 TRBV4-3 once
CASSFSPGTSGRVEQFF TGTGCCAGCAGCTTCTCCCCCGGGACTAGCGGGAGAGTTGAGCAGTTCTTC TRBD2 TRBJ2-1 17 TRBV9 few
CASSSLAGSSYEQYF TGTGCCAGCAGCTCGTTAGCGGGGAGCTCCTACGAGCAGTACTTC TRBD2 TRBJ2-7 15 TRBV5-8 -
CASSLASGGEGQPYNEQFF TGTGCCAGCAGCTTGGCCTCGGGGGGGGAGGGCCAGCCCTACAATGAGCAGTTCTTC TRBD2 TRBJ2-1 19 TRBV5-4 -
CAWSVTSTDTQYF TGTGCCTGGAGTGTGACTAGCACAGATACGCAGTATTTT - TRBJ2-3 13 TRBV30 -
CASSPLGLAEVGEQYF TGTGCCAGCAGCCCTTTGGGACTAGCGGAAGTTGGGGAGCAGTACTTC TRBD2 TRBJ2-7 16 TRBV5-6 -
CASSPQVNEQFF TGTGCCAGCAGCCCCCAGGTCAATGAGCAGTTCTTC - TRBJ2-1 12 TRBV6-6 -
CASRGTGGSGANVLTF TGTGCCAGCAGGGGGACCGGGGGGTCTGGGGCCAACGTCCTGACTTTC TRBD2 TRBJ2-6 16 TRBV5-4 once
CASGGGANYGYTF TGTGCCTCGGGAGGGGGCGCAAACTATGGCTACACCTTC TRBD1 TRBJ1-2 13 TRBV30 -
CSVEARGGSEAFF TGCAGCGTTGAAGCGCGGGGCGGGAGTGAAGCTTTCTTT - TRBJ1-1 13 TRBV29-1 -
CASSFRQGDTGELFF TGTGCCAGCAGTTTTCGACAGGGTGACACCGGGGAGCTGTTTTTT TRBD1 TRBJ2-2 15 TRBV28 -
CASSCKLGTGQQSTGELFF TGTGCCAGCAGTTGTAAGCTAGGGACAGGACAACAGAGTACCGGGGAGCTGTTTTTT TRBD1 TRBJ2-2 19 TRBV27 few
CAINADPYQETQYF TGTGCCATCAATGCAGATCCGTACCAAGAGACCCAGTACTTC - TRBJ2-5 14 TRBV10-3 -
CASSGISAGGAVVYEQYF TGTGCCAGCAGCGGAATAAGTGCGGGAGGGGCCGTGGTGTACGAGCAGTACTTC TRBD2 TRBJ2-7 18 TRBV11-2 -
CASSLAEHGELFF TGTGCCAGCAGTTTAGCTGAGCACGGGGAGCTGTTTTTT - TRBJ2-2 13 TRBV28 -
CASSRQGTSGRARETQYF TGTGCCAGCAGCCGGCAAGGGACTAGCGGGAGGGCCAGGGAGACCCAGTACTTC TRBD2 TRBJ2-5 18 TRBV4-2 -
CASSREVERERGTDTQYF TGTGCCAGCAGCCGGGAGGTGGAGCGGGAACGTGGCACAGATACGCAGTATTTT TRBD2 TRBJ2-3 18 TRBV5-4 -
CATSRVPGRNTGELFF TGTGCCACCAGCAGAGTGCCGGGGAGGAACACCGGGGAGCTGTTTTTT - TRBJ2-2 16 TRBV15 -
CASSSRTGGDPEAFF TGTGCCAGCAGCTCACGGACAGGGGGCGACCCTGAAGCTTTCTTT TRBD1 TRBJ1-1 15 TRBV11-1 once
CASSQDRNRVTDTQYF TGCGCCAGCAGCCAAGATCGTAACAGGGTGACAGATACGCAGTATTTT - TRBJ2-3 16 TRBV4-3 -
CASSYEWRQETQYF TGTGCCAGCAGTTACGAGTGGCGGCAAGAGACCCAGTACTTC - TRBJ2-5 14 TRBV6-5 -
CASSDGRDGYTF TGTGCCAGCAGTGATGGTCGGGATGGCTACACCTTC - TRBJ1-2 12 TRBV6-4 once
CASRSPPKGANTEAFF TGTGCCAGTAGGAGTCCCCCCAAGGGGGCCAACACTGAAGCTTTCTTT TRBD1 TRBJ1-1 16 TRBV19 few
CAGTPLAVSSYEQYF TGTGCCGGTACCCCGCTAGCGGTGAGCTCCTACGAGCAGTACTTC TRBD2 TRBJ2-7 15 TRBV2 -
CAISDHPVLAGAYNEQFF TGTGCCATCAGTGACCATCCAGTACTAGCGGGAGCCTACAATGAGCAGTTCTTC TRBD2 TRBJ2-1 18 TRBV10-3 -
CASRARQGARYEQYF TGTGCCAGCAGAGCTCGACAGGGGGCGCGGTACGAGCAGTACTTC TRBD1 TRBJ2-7 15 TRBV6-1 -
CASSLRAGGRTDTQYF TGCGCCAGCAGCTTGAGGGCAGGGGGCCGCACAGATACGCAGTATTTT TRBD1 TRBJ2-3 16 TRBV5-1 -
CASSLGQDSYNEQFF TGCGCCAGCAGTTTGGGACAGGACTCCTACAATGAGCAGTTCTTC TRBD1 TRBJ2-1 15 TRBV10-1 -
CASSNQSRGHGYTF TGTGCCAGCAGCAACCAGAGCAGGGGCCATGGCTACACCTTC - TRBJ1-2 14 TRBV5-6 -
CASNRRQDSYNEQFF TGTGCCAGTAACAGGAGACAAGACTCCTACAATGAGCAGTTCTTC - TRBJ2-1 15 TRBV6-1 -
CASSLRGQPQHF TGTGCCAGCAGCTTAAGGGGTCAGCCCCAGCATTTT - TRBJ1-5 12 TRBV7-2 -
CASSARPGQINTGELFF TGTGCCAGCAGTGCCCGACCGGGACAGATAAACACCGGGGAGCTGTTTTTT TRBD1 TRBJ2-2 17 TRBV25-1 -
CSVETRTYGTDTQYF TGCAGCGTTGAGACAAGAACCTATGGCACAGATACGCAGTATTTT - TRBJ2-3 15 TRBV29-1 -
CASSELVAGYTGELFF TGTGCCAGCAGTGAATTAGTTGCGGGATACACCGGGGAGCTGTTTTTT - TRBJ2-2 16 TRBV25-1 few
CSVGGYEQYF TGCAGCGTTGGAGGGTACGAGCAGTACTTC - TRBJ2-7 10 TRBV29-1 -
CASSPQGGVLDTEAFF TGTGCCAGCAGCCCACAAGGGGGCGTATTGGACACTGAAGCTTTCTTT TRBD1 TRBJ1-1 16 TRBV7-3 -
CAWSLPTSGSDEQFF TGTGCCTGGTCTCTACCGACTAGCGGGAGCGATGAGCAGTTCTTC TRBD2 TRBJ2-1 15 TRBV30 few
CASSLVAAPTDTQYF TGTGCCAGCAGCTTGGTGGCGGCGCCCACAGATACGCAGTATTTT - TRBJ2-3 15 TRBV5-4 once
CASSATPWTRNTGELFF TGTGCCAGCAGCGCCACGCCCTGGACACGGAACACCGGGGAGCTGTTTTTT - TRBJ2-2 17 TRBV9 -
CASSQELAGDYNEQFF TGCGCCAGCAGCCAAGAGCTGGCGGGAGACTACAATGAGCAGTTCTTC TRBD2 TRBJ2-1 16 TRBV4-1 -
CASSQDVRQRSMNTEAFF TGCGCCAGCAGCCAAGACGTCAGACAGCGATCCATGAACACTGAAGCTTTCTTT - TRBJ1-1 18 TRBV4-3 -
CASSRLDADTGELFF TGCGCCAGCAGCCGCCTCGATGCGGACACCGGGGAGCTGTTTTTT - TRBJ2-2 15 TRBV4-3 -